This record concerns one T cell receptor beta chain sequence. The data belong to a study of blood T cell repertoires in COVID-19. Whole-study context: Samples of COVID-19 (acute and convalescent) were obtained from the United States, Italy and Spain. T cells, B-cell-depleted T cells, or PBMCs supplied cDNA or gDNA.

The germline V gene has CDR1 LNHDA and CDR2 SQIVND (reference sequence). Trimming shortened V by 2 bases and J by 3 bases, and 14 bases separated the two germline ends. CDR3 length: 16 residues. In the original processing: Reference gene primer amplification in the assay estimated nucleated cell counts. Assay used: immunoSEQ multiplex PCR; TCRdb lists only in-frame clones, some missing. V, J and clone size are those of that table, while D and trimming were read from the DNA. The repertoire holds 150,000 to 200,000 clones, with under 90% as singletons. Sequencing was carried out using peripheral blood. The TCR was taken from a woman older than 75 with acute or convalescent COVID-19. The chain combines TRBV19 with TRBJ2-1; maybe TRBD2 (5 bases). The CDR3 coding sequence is TGTGCCAGTAGTATATGGGGTCGAGGGATCTACAATGAGCAGTTCTTC. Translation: CASSIWGRGIYNEQFF.